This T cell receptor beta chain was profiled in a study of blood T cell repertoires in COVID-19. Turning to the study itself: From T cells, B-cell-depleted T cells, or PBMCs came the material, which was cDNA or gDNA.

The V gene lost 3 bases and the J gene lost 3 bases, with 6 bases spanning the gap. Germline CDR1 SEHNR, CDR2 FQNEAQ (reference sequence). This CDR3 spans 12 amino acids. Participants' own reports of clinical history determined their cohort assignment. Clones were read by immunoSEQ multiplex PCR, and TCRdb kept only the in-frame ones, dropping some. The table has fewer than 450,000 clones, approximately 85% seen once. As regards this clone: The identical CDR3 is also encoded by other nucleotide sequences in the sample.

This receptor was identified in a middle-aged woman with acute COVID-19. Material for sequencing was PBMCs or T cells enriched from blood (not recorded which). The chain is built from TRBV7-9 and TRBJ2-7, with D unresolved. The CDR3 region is CASSFSVYEQYF. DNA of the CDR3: TGTGCCAGCAGCTTCTCTGTCTACGAGCAGTACTTC.